These 2 T cell receptor beta chains were sequenced from one sample in a study of Graves' ophthalmopathy and Graves' hyperthyroidism. RNA transcripts were the source from which TCR beta CDR3 regions were amplified. First-round RT-PCR used HTBI primers; second-round multiplex PCR followed. TCRdb used MiXCR to reprocess the multiplex PCR reads, holding one entry per CDR3 protein. The sample comprises more than 550,000 distinct CDR3 sequences, about two fifths of which are singletons, and around 3.3% rests with the top ten. The sequencing input was peripheral blood. These receptor sequences come from an adult man with Graves' ophthalmopathy.

This clonotype was seen more than once but under ten times. The chain is built from TRBV12-3 or TRBV12-4 and TRBJ2-5; D may match TRBD1 or TRBD2 (5 bases each). CDR3 length: 17 amino acids. V was cut by 3 bases and J by 0 bases, with 17 bases left in between. This chain's CDR3 is CASSLGFRGQNQETQYF. The CDR3 coding sequence is TGTGCCAGCAGTTTGGGATTCCGGGGCCAGAACCAAGAGACCCAGTACTTC.

A note on this clonotype: A read error may explain this, as a much larger clone is one base away. This sequence joins TRBV10-3 and TRBJ1-6, with D perhaps TRBD1 (6 bases). Between the trimmed V and J ends, which lost 5 bases and 14 bases, there was a span of 19 bases. CDR3 length: 14 amino acids. In germline, CDR1 is ENHRY, CDR2 SYGVKD. CDR3 loop: CAISYGDTSQALHF. In DNA, the CDR3 is TGTGCCATCAGTTACGGGGACACCTCGCAAGCCCTCCACTTT.